Each of the 30 T cell receptor beta chains below was sequenced from the same sample in a study of CD8+ T cells in alopecia areata. Noted treatment: oral pan-JAK inhibitor, 5-10 mg twice daily. Extraction of RNA preceded its reverse transcription into cDNA, which served as the sequencing template. Assay: immunoSEQ multiplex PCR; the TCRdb copy retains only in-frame clones and omits some. The repertoire consists of 190,000 or so clones, with more than 55% occurring once and the leading ten covering about 3%. The sample consisted of CD4+ T cells sorted from blood, taken at week 4, from a patient treated with tofacitinib. These receptor sequences come from a human donor with alopecia areata.

J is TRBJ2-5 and V is TRBV5-1, with 12 bases fitting TRBD2. Germline V gives CDR1 SGHRS, CDR2 YFSETQ. The length of the CDR3 is 15 residues. The V segment lost 1 base and the J segment 3 bases; nucleotides outside the gene matches: 1. CDR3: CASSLRTSGEETQYF. CDR3 coding DNA: TGCGCCAGCAGCTTGCGGACTAGCGGGGAAGAGACCCAGTACTTC.

The V gene is TRBV4-1, the J gene TRBJ2-5; D gene uncertain. The CDR3 loop spans 14 amino acids. The germline gives CDR1 MGHRA, CDR2 YSYEKL. Trimming took 1 base from V and 5 from J, leaving 11 bases between them. The CDR3 sequence: CASSQGSQTETQYF. Here the CDR3 DNA reads TGCGCCAGCAGCCAAGGGAGCCAGACGGAGACCCAGTACTTC.

This clone has more than one count but fewer than ten. The chain couples TRBV4-3 to TRBJ2-7, with D perhaps TRBD2 (5 bases). Germline CDR1 reads LGHNA; CDR2 reads YSLEER. The CDR3 sequence is 14 residues long. Trimming removed 6 bases from V and 4 bases from J, with 16 bases in between. The CDR3 DNA sequence: TGCGCCAGCAGTCAATCCATTACGGGGTACGAGCAGTACTTC. Its protein is CASSQSITGYEQYF.

The V call is TRBV29-1, the J call TRBJ1-3, with D hard to call. This CDR3 spans 11 amino acids. Germline loops: CDR1 SQVTM, CDR2 ANQGSEA. Trimming removed 3 bases at V and 1 base at J, with 1 base between. The CDR3 coding sequence is TGCAGCGTTGATTCTGGAAACACCATATATTTT. It translates to CSVDSGNTIYF.

The rearrangement links TRBV28 to TRBJ2-1, with TRBD2 matching over 7 bases. V shed 5 bases and J 6 bases; nucleotides not matched to a gene: 16. The CDR3 covers 17 residues. Germline lookup yields CDR1 MDHEN and CDR2 SYDVKM. CDR3 sequence: CASSEGLGGVFLNEQFF. DNA for the CDR3: TGTGCCAGCAGTGAGGGCCTTGGGGGGGTTTTTCTCAATGAGCAGTTCTTC.

The chain employs TRBV7-2 and TRBJ2-6, with D unclear. V lost 8 bases and J 4 bases, leaving 12 bases between the germline ends. The CDR3 has 14 residues. Germline V lookup: CDR1 SGHTA, CDR2 FQGNSA. CDR3 sequence reads: CASGRKSGANVLTF. CDR3 coding DNA: TGTGCCAGCGGACGTAAATCCGGGGCCAACGTCCTGACTTTC.

This clone was detected only once. The chain links TRBV10-3 to TRBJ1-6, with D maybe TRBD1 (6 bases). Trimming removed 4 bases from V and 7 bases from J, with 11 bases in between. Germline loops: CDR1 ENHRY, CDR2 SYGVKD. This CDR3 region has 14 residues. CDR3 loop: CAISGTGRNSPLHF. The CDR3 DNA reads as TGTGCCATCAGTGGAACAGGGAGGAATTCACCCCTCCACTTT.

V usage is TRBV5-1 and J usage is TRBJ1-1; 10 nucleotides match TRBD1. CDR1 is SGHRS and CDR2 is YFSETQ in the germline V gene. The junction had 7 bases not matched to a gene; V was cut back by 6 bases and J by 2 bases. The CDR3 length is 15 residues. CDR3 loop: CASTPQTGGNTEAFF. CDR3 DNA sequence: TGCGCCAGCACCCCCCAGACAGGGGGCAACACTGAAGCTTTCTTT. Full variable domain (outside the CDR3, taken from reference TRBV5-1 and TRBJ1-1): KAGVTQTPRYLIKTRGQQVTLSCSPISGHRSVSWYQQTPGQGLQFLFEYFSETQRNKGNFPGRFSGRQFSNSRSEMNVSTLELGDSALYLCASTPQTGGNTEAFFGQGTRLTVV.

The chain recombines TRBV19 with TRBJ2-7; D is perhaps TRBD1 or TRBD2 (5 bases each). The germline V gene has CDR1 LNHDA and CDR2 SQIVND (reference sequence). The V and J ends lost 2 bases and 4 bases respectively, with 27 bases between them. This CDR3 has 19 amino acids. CDR3 sequence (DNA): TGTGCCAGTAGTATACGTTCCTCCTCCTGGCCCGACGGGGCATACGAGCAGTACTTC. It translates to CASSIRSSSWPDGAYEQYF.

V gene TRBV27 combines with J gene TRBJ1-6; D is perhaps TRBD1 (5 bases). The CDR3 has 13 residues. V lost 9 bases and J lost 5, with 11 bases in between. Germline-derived CDR1 and CDR2 are MNHEY and SMNVEV (reference sequence). The chain's CDR3 is CASRAGNNSPLHF. CDR3 coding DNA: TGTGCCAGTCGTGCAGGGAATAATTCACCCCTCCACTTT.

The V and J genes are TRBV28 and TRBJ1-5; 7 bases are a match to TRBD1. Losses at the gene ends were 4 bases for V and 4 bases for J; bases not matched to a gene: 7. Germline lookup yields CDR1 MDHEN and CDR2 SYDVKM. This CDR3 comprises 15 residues. CDR3 protein: CASSSLQGGNQPQHF. The CDR3 DNA is TGTGCCAGCAGTTCCCTGCAGGGGGGGAATCAGCCCCAGCATTTT.

V usage is TRBV30 and J usage is TRBJ2-7; 7 bases line up with TRBD1. Germline CDR1 GTSNPN, CDR2 SVGIG (reference sequence). The CDR3 length is 13 residues. With 4 bases clipped from V and 7 bases from J, the junction kept 10 bases outside the gene matches. The CDR3 nucleotides read TGTGCCTGGACCGACAGGGTGATGAGGGAGCAGTACTTC. Translation: CAWTDRVMREQYF.

The J gene is TRBJ2-7, the V gene TRBV10-3, with 12 bases aligning to TRBD2. V gave up 6 bases and J gave up 5 bases; unmatched junction bases: 2. Germline-derived CDR1 and CDR2 are ENHRY and SYGVKD. The CDR3 is made up of 13 amino acids. The DNA of the CDR3 is TGTGCCATCAGCTCTAGCGGGGGGGACGAGCAGTACTTC. This encodes CAISSSGGDEQYF.

A note on this clone: The sample has other DNA sequences that encode this CDR3 too. The rearrangement links TRBV29-1 to TRBJ2-1; D is uncertain. The germline V gene has CDR1 SQVTM and CDR2 ANQGSEA. The CDR3 covers 13 residues. Trimming removed 2 bases at V and 3 bases at J, with 8 bases between. The CDR3 region is CSVESGSYNEQFF. CDR3 sequence (DNA): TGCAGCGTTGAATCGGGCAGCTACAATGAGCAGTTCTTC.

The chain uses TRBV28 and TRBJ2-3, with D uncertain. The CDR3 loop spans 12 amino acids. V was clipped by 3 bases and J by 6 bases, with 7 bases between them. Germline V lookup: CDR1 MDHEN, CDR2 SYDVKM. CDR3 DNA: TGTGCCAGCAGTTTGACCCCTGATACGCAGTATTTT. Translating gives CASSLTPDTQYF. The full variable domain, with the rest looked up from reference TRBV28 and TRBJ2-3, is DVKVTQSSRYLVKRTGEKVFLECVQDMDHENMFWYRQDPGLGLRLIYFSYDVKMKEKGDIPEGYSVSREKKERFSLILESASTNQTSMYLCASSLTPDTQYFGPGTRLTVL.

The CDR3: CSVGEDSSGYTF. The CDR3 DNA follows: TGCAGCGTTGGGGAGGACAGTAGTGGCTACACCTTC. The V and J genes are TRBV29-1 and TRBJ1-2, with TRBD1 as a possible D gene (6 bases). Per germline, CDR1 SQVTM and CDR2 ANQGSEA. The CDR3 totals 12 residues. Trimming stripped 4 bases from V and 7 bases from J, with 13 bases between.

This clone occurred once. The chain uses TRBV30 and TRBJ2-5, with D perhaps matching TRBD1 (5 bases). CDR3 length: 16 residues. V dropped 3 bases and J dropped 8 bases, with 25 bases sitting between them. The germline gives CDR1 GTSNPN, CDR2 SVGIG (reference sequence). The chain's CDR3 is CAWSPPRQTLKITQYF. In DNA, the CDR3 is TGTGCCTGGAGCCCCCCCCGACAGACTTTGAAAATAACCCAGTACTTC.

The rearrangement links TRBV29-1 to TRBJ1-1; 11 positions agree with TRBD1. Unmatched junction bases numbered 14, after V lost 7 bases and J lost 4 bases. The CDR3 has 16 amino acids. Germline CDR1 and CDR2: SQVTM and ANQGSEA. The CDR3 region has the DNA TGCAGCGCTGACCCGGGACAGGGGGGTCGTGGCACTGAAGCTTTCTTT. As protein: CSADPGQGGRGTEAFF.

This chain links TRBV4-3 with TRBJ2-5; D not resolved. This CDR3 region has 13 residues. Germline V lookup: CDR1 LGHNA, CDR2 YSLEER. V was clipped by 2 bases and J by 9 bases, with 13 bases between them. The CDR3 DNA follows: TGCGCCAGCAGCCAAACCTTCGTCCAGTCCCAGTACTTC. Encoded protein: CASSQTFVQSQYF.

The V call is TRBV30, the J call TRBJ2-5; D is possibly TRBD2 (5 bases). V was pared by 0 bases and J by 4 bases, with 18 bases between. This CDR3 is built from 16 residues. In germline, CDR1 is GTSNPN, CDR2 SVGIG (reference sequence). The CDR3 nucleotides are TGTGCCTGGAGTGTACTTGCCACCTTGGGAGCAGAGACCCAGTACTTC. Its protein product is CAWSVLATLGAETQYF.

V and J are TRBV14 and TRBJ2-1; D may match TRBD1 or TRBD2 (6 bases each). CDR3 length: 18 residues. CDR1 is SGHDN, CDR2 FVKESK, per germline. V dropped 6 bases and J dropped 2 bases, with 23 bases sitting between them. The CDR3 DNA sequence: TGTGCCAGCAGGAAGACCGGGGGCCCCCCAGTAACCTACAATGAGCAGTTCTTC. This gives the protein CASRKTGGPPVTYNEQFF.

In its sample, this clone was seen once. This chain joins TRBV29-1 and TRBJ1-2; 10 bases are shared with TRBD1. This CDR3 contains 13 residues. After removal of 6 bases from V and 5 bases from J, the junction contained 6 bases not matched to a gene. The germline gives CDR1 SQVTM, CDR2 ANQGSEA. The CDR3 reads CSVGQGRRYGYTF. For the CDR3, the DNA is TGCAGCGTGGGACAGGGGAGAAGGTATGGCTACACCTTC.

This chain connects TRBV2 to TRBJ1-6; D call uncertain. Germline V gene data show CDR1 as SNHLY and CDR2 as FYNNEI. CDR3 length equals 12 residues. V was shortened by 6 bases and J by 5 bases, with 5 bases between the two germline ends. The CDR3, as DNA: TGTGCCAGCAGGGGGAATAATTCACCCCTCCACTTT. Amino acid sequence: CASRGNNSPLHF. Together with reference TRBV2 and TRBJ1-6, the CDR3 gives the full variable domain: EPEVTQTPSHQVTQMGQEVILRCVPISNHLYFYWYRQILGQKVEFLVSFYNNEISEKSEIFDDQFSVERPDGSNFTLKIRSTKLEDSAMYFCASRGNNSPLHFGNGTRLTVT.

V usage is TRBV7-2 and J usage is TRBJ1-1; 8 nucleotides agree with TRBD1. This CDR3 has 13 amino acids. J lost 4 bases, V lost 4 bases, and 2 bases had no gene match. Germline CDR1 reads SGHTA; CDR2 reads FQGNSA. CDR3 amino acids: CASSSQGGTEAFF. CDR3 nucleotide sequence: TGTGCCAGCAGCTCACAGGGGGGCACTGAAGCTTTCTTT.

The CDR3 loop is CASSSWTGGSSGANVLTF. For the CDR3, the DNA is TGCGCCAGCAGCTCATGGACAGGAGGGTCTTCTGGGGCCAACGTCCTGACTTTC. This sequence joins TRBV5-1 and TRBJ2-6; maybe TRBD1 (7 bases). The germline V gene has CDR1 SGHRS and CDR2 YFSETQ. Deletions cut 3 bases from V and 1 base from J, with 17 bases between. This CDR3 comprises 18 residues.

This clone was seen a few times. The chain recombines TRBV29-1 with TRBJ1-1; unclear D gene. Germline V gene data show CDR1 as SQVTM and CDR2 as ANQGSEA. The CDR3 has 14 residues. V gave up 4 bases and J gave up 5 bases, with 17 bases separating them. CDR3 sequence (DNA): TGCAGCGTTGGAGGACCCTCGATCATTACTGAAGCTTTCTTT. Its translation is CSVGGPSIITEAFF.

This clone occurred a few times. The V gene is TRBV5-1, the J gene TRBJ2-7; no firm D call. Germline CDR1 SGHRS, CDR2 YFSETQ. Trimming took off 4 bases at V and 3 bases at J, with 11 bases between the two ends. The CDR3 extends over 13 amino acids. The DNA for the CDR3 is TGCGCCAGCAGCGTCGGTGACCTCTACGAGCAGTACTTC. Translation gives CASSVGDLYEQYF.

In its sample, this clone was seen a few times. V usage is TRBV6-5 and J usage is TRBJ2-5; D unclear. Looked up from germline, CDR1 is MNHEY and CDR2 is SVGAGI. V dropped 5 bases and J dropped 4 bases, with 14 bases sitting between them. The CDR3 is made up of 14 amino acids. The CDR3 bases are TGTGCCAGCAGTGCCGGTCCCGGGCGAGAGACCCAGTACTTC. Its translation: CASSAGPGRETQYF.

The V and J genes are TRBV9 and TRBJ1-6, with D hard to call. The V and J ends lost 4 bases and 10 bases respectively, with 15 bases between them. This CDR3 spans 14 amino acids. CDR1 is SGDLS, CDR2 YYNGEE, per germline. CDR3 sequence reads: CASSPEGLRSPLHF. CDR3 nucleotides: TGTGCCAGCAGCCCGGAAGGTCTTCGGTCACCCCTCCACTTT.

V is TRBV25-1 and J is TRBJ1-1, with D possibly being TRBD1 (6 bases). V lost 7 bases and J 1 base, leaving 16 bases between the germline ends. The V gene's germline CDR1 is MGHDK and CDR2 SYGVNS. The CDR3 spans 15 residues. The CDR3 bases are TGTGCCAGCACCAACAGGGTGGGGACGAACACTGAAGCTTTCTTT. Encoded protein: CASTNRVGTNTEAFF.